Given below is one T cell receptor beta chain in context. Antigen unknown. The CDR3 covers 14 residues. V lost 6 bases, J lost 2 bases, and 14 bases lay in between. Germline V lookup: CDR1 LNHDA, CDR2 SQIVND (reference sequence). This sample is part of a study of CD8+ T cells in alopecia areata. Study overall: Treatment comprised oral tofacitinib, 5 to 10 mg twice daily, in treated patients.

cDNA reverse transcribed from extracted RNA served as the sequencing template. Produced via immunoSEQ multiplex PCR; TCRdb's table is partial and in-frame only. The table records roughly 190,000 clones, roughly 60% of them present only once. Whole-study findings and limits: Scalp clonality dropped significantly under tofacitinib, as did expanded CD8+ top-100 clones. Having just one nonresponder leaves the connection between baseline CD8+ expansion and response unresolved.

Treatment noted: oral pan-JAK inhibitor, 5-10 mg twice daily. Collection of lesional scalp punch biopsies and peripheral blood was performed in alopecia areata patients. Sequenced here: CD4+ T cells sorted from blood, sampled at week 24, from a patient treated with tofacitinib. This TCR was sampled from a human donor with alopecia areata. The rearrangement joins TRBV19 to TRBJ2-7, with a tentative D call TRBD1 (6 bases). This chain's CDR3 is CASSLSGVPYEQYF. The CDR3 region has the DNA TGTGCCAGTAGCTTATCAGGGGTCCCCTACGAGCAGTACTTC.